This TCR beta chain was identified in a study of T cell repertoires in cytomegalovirus infection. As for the study in general: Recently identified HLA-C-restricted CMV epitopes were among the peptides used. Indications of both CMV infection and matching HLA type were provided by public TCR beta signatures. The study, taken as a whole, reports: The response measured ex vivo was dominated by TCR beta clonotypes (HLA-C-restricted and CMV-specific).

A remark on this clonotype: Its specificity is unknown.

The germline V gene has CDR1 SGDLS and CDR2 YYNGEE. V was shortened by 3 bases and J by 0 bases, with 18 bases between the two germline ends. The CDR3 is 17 residues long. TCRdb recomputed calls from the reads with MiXCR, one row per CDR3 protein. The table lists around 78,000 distinct CDR3 sequences, more than 20% of them singletons, with roughly 50% in the top ten. This clonotype originated in a human donor in good health (CMV status not recorded). Some clones in this sample may be carry-over from other donors' samples. The sample in question was CD8+ T cells from cultured PBMCs, obtained from culture after CMV antigen stimulation. The V gene is TRBV9, the J gene TRBJ1-1; D is unresolved. The CDR3 nucleotides are TGTGCCAGCAGCGAGAGTGACAACTTTATCTTGAACACTGAAGCTTTCTTT. Translating it yields CASSESDNFILNTEAFF.